The 21 T cell receptor beta chains listed next were all sequenced from one sample in a study of blood T cell repertoires in COVID-19. Libraries were prepared by immunoSEQ multiplex PCR; TCRdb keeps only in-frame clonotypes and omits some of them. This sample yields approximately 270,000 clones, of which 91% are seen a single time; 0.95% to 1.5% belongs to the top ten. Sequencing used PBMCs or T cells enriched from blood (not recorded which). All receptors derive from a human donor in a cohort exposed to, infected with or recovered from COVID-19 (not recorded which). The donor label of this sample is uncertain.

This chain joins TRBV9 and TRBJ2-5; D is ambiguous. Trimming took 4 bases from V and 1 from J, leaving 14 bases between them. The CDR3 loop spans 15 amino acids. The germline V gene encodes CDR1 SGDLS and CDR2 YYNGEE. CDR3 DNA sequence: TGTGCCAGCAGCCTCACGAGCAGGTTCCAAGAGACCCAGTACTTC. Residues: CASSLTSRFQETQYF.

The chain has TRBV9 and TRBJ2-7, with a possible D match to TRBD1 (6 bases). Trimming took 0 bases from V and 4 from J, leaving 11 bases between them. CDR1 SGDLS and CDR2 YYNGEE come from the germline V gene. The CDR3 has 14 amino acids. In DNA, the CDR3 is TGTGCCAGCAGCGTAGGATTACAGGGATACGAGCAGTACTTC. Its translation: CASSVGLQGYEQYF.

The V gene is TRBV19, the J gene TRBJ2-2, with 7 bases identical to TRBD2. J was trimmed by 4 bases and V by 7 bases; bases with no gene match: 12. This CDR3 comprises 16 residues. CDR1 and CDR2 (germline): LNHDA, SQIVND (reference sequence). CDR3 DNA sequence: TGTGCCAGTACTTCCGACCTAGCGGCCCCCACCGGGGAGCTGTTTTTT. Residues: CASTSDLAAPTGELFF.

This chain uses TRBV5-8 with TRBJ2-1; TRBD2 agrees at 11 bases. The CDR3 consists of 15 residues. Germline V gene data show CDR1 as SGHTS and CDR2 as YDEGEE. With V trimmed by 2 bases and J by 10 bases, 8 bases remained unmatched. In DNA form, the CDR3 reads TGTGCCAGCAGCTTACTAGCGGGGGTCGCGGGCGAGCAGTTCTTC. This sequence encodes CASSLLAGVAGEQFF.

V and J are TRBV5-6 and TRBJ2-2; TRBD2 aligns across 7 bases. The CDR3 has 14 amino acids. The V segment lost 4 bases and the J segment 7 bases; nucleotides outside the gene matches: 7. The germline V gene has CDR1 SGHDT and CDR2 YYEEEE. CDR3 protein: CASSGDGGNGELFF. CDR3 nucleotide sequence: TGTGCCAGCAGCGGGGACGGGGGGAACGGGGAGCTGTTTTTT.

CDR3 residues: CASSRGLAGGPALFREQYF. The CDR3 DNA follows: TGTGCCAGCAGCCGGGGACTAGCGGGGGGGCCAGCTCTATTCCGCGAGCAGTACTTC. This chain connects TRBV3-1 (or the pseudogene TRBV3-2) to TRBJ2-7; TRBD2 agrees at 16 bases. This CDR3 contains 19 residues. Germline V gene lookup returns CDR1 LGHDT and CDR2 YNNKEL (reference sequence). The V segment lost 4 bases and the J segment 6 bases; nucleotides outside the gene matches: 15.

Written as DNA, the CDR3 is TGTGCCAGTAGTATAGCCAGCGGGGGGTACAATGAGCAGTTCTTC. Protein: CASSIASGGYNEQFF. The chain recombines TRBV19 with TRBJ2-1; TRBD2 aligns across 9 bases. Germline trimming cut 1 base from V and 4 bases from J; bases unmatched to any gene: 2. The CDR3 is made up of 15 amino acids. Germline lookup yields CDR1 LNHDA and CDR2 SQIVND (reference sequence).

The rearrangement uses TRBV29-1 and TRBJ1-1; TRBD1 agrees at 7 bases. The CDR3 covers 12 residues. Germline CDR1 reads SQVTM; CDR2 reads ANQGSEA. The CDR3 here is CAVPGQSTEAFF. The CDR3 DNA reads as TGCGCGGTTCCGGGACAGAGTACTGAAGCTTTCTTT.

This clone appeared a few times. The chain recombines TRBV7-2 with TRBJ2-5; TRBD2 aligns across 13 bases. Germline V gene lookup returns CDR1 SGHTA and CDR2 FQGNSA. Trimming removed 2 bases from V and 1 base from J; junction bases left unmatched: 4. The CDR3 is 17 residues long. The CDR3 sequence is CASSLPLAGGIQETQYF. CDR3 nucleotide sequence: TGTGCCAGCAGCTTACCACTAGCGGGGGGGATCCAAGAGACCCAGTACTTC. The full variable domain, in which reference TRBV7-2 and TRBJ2-5 provide the parts outside the CDR3, is GAGVSQSPSNKVTEKGKDVELRCDPISGHTALYWYRQSLGQGLEFLIYFQGNSAPDKSGLPSDRFSAERTGGSVSTLTIQRTQQEDSAVYLCASSLPLAGGIQETQYFGPGTRLLVL.

The V gene is TRBV25-1, the J gene TRBJ2-5; 10 bases are shared with TRBD2. The CDR3 has 17 residues. CDR1 and CDR2 (germline): MGHDK, SYGVNS. V was pared by 1 base and J by 4 bases, with 9 bases of the junction left unmatched. The CDR3 region has the DNA TGTGCCAGCAGTGAATGGCCCTCCCCTAGCGGGGGAGAGACCCAGTACTTC. It specifies CASSEWPSPSGGETQYF.

This clone was detected a few times. The V and J genes are TRBV30 and TRBJ1-6; 8 bases are a match to TRBD1. The CDR3 runs to 14 residues. Germline loops: CDR1 GTSNPN, CDR2 SVGIG (reference sequence). Trimming cost V 5 bases and J 4 bases; bases outside gene matches: 4. CDR3 residues: CAWGGQGYNSPLHF. The CDR3 nucleotides read TGTGCCTGGGGCGGACAGGGATATAATTCACCCCTCCACTTT.

The chain employs TRBV3-1 (or the pseudogene TRBV3-2) and TRBJ1-2; D is undetermined. Per the germline V gene, CDR1 is LGHDT and CDR2 is YNNKEL (reference sequence). V lost 4 bases, J lost 10 bases, and 10 bases lay in between. The CDR3 is 11 residues long. As DNA, the CDR3 is TGTGCCAGCAGCCTCCGGTCTCTCTACACCTTC. This translates into CASSLRSLYTF.

The chain carries TRBV5-1 and TRBJ2-3, with 10 bases identical to TRBD2. Germline V lookup: CDR1 SGHRS, CDR2 YFSETQ. Trimming at V came to 3 bases and at J to 2 bases, leaving 6 bases not matched to a gene. CDR3 length: 16 amino acids. In nucleotides, the CDR3 is TGCGCCAGCAGCTCTAGCGGGGGCCTAAACACAGATACGCAGTATTTT. Protein sequence: CASSSSGGLNTDTQYF. Looking up the rest from reference TRBV5-1 and TRBJ2-3 gives the full variable domain: KAGVTQTPRYLIKTRGQQVTLSCSPISGHRSVSWYQQTPGQGLQFLFEYFSETQRNKGNFPGRFSGRQFSNSRSEMNVSTLELGDSALYLCASSSSGGLNTDTQYFGPGTRLTVL.

V usage is TRBV30 and J usage is TRBJ2-2; D uncertain. This CDR3 has 12 amino acids. V was shortened by 2 bases and J by 4 bases, with 5 bases between the two germline ends. The germline CDR1 and CDR2 sequences are GTSNPN and SVGIG (reference sequence). CDR3 amino acids: CAWSLGTGELFF. CDR3 DNA: TGTGCCTGGAGTCTAGGCACCGGGGAGCTGTTTTTT.

The rearrangement uses TRBV2 and TRBJ1-4, with 7 bases matching TRBD1. CDR1 SNHLY and CDR2 FYNNEI come from the germline V gene. Trimming removed 4 bases from V and 8 bases from J; junction bases left unmatched: 7. The CDR3 sequence is 14 residues long. Written as DNA, the CDR3 is TGTGCCAGCAGTGCCGGGACCAGGGGGGAAAAACTGTTTTTT. The encoded protein is CASSAGTRGEKLFF.

The CDR3 nucleotides read TGTGCCAGTAGTATTTCGGCAGGGGAGGGCACTGAAGCTTTCTTT. Its protein is CASSISAGEGTEAFF. The rearrangement links TRBV19 to TRBJ1-1, with a possible D match to TRBD1 (6 bases). Germline CDR1 reads LNHDA; CDR2 reads SQIVND (reference sequence). This CDR3 has 15 amino acids. V lost 3 bases and J lost 4, with 15 bases in between. The variable domain in full, with the rest retrieved from reference TRBV19 and TRBJ1-1, is DGGITQSPKYLFRKEGQNVTLSCEQNLNHDAMYWYRQDPGQGLRLIYYSQIVNDFQKGDIAEGYSVSREKKESFPLTVTSAQKNPTAFYLCASSISAGEGTEAFFGQGTRLTVV.

This sequence joins TRBV7-2 and TRBJ2-7; 16 nucleotides agree with TRBD2. This CDR3 region has 17 residues. The V and J ends lost 5 bases and 6 bases, in that order; junction bases with no gene match: 10. The germline V gene encodes CDR1 SGHTA and CDR2 FQGNSA. The CDR3 sequence: CASSPTGTSGGAFEQYF. The CDR3 DNA reads as TGTGCCAGCAGCCCAACCGGGACTAGCGGGGGGGCATTCGAGCAGTACTTC.

The CDR3 DNA follows: TGTGCCACCAGTGATAGGTCAGGGGGCGGCGATGGCTACACCTTC. This encodes CATSDRSGGGDGYTF. The chain has TRBV24-1 and TRBJ1-2; 8 nucleotides agree with TRBD1. The CDR3 has 15 residues. The germline gives CDR1 KGHDR, CDR2 SFDVKD. With V trimmed by 3 bases and J by 6 bases, 8 bases remained unmatched.

The V call is TRBV5-4, the J call TRBJ2-3, with 7 bases that match TRBD2. CDR3 length: 17 residues. Germline V CDR1 and CDR2: SGHNT, YYREEE (reference sequence). V lost 1 base to trimming and J lost 1 base; unmatched junction nucleotides: 9. The CDR3 protein is CASSLMVAGDGTDTQYF. The CDR3 DNA follows: TGTGCCAGCAGCTTGATGGTGGCGGGGGACGGCACAGATACGCAGTATTTT.

This chain links TRBV30 with TRBJ2-1, with D unresolved. This CDR3 is 14 amino acids long. Per germline, CDR1 GTSNPN and CDR2 SVGIG (reference sequence). Trimming stripped 2 bases from V and 7 bases from J, with 15 bases between. The CDR3 loop reads CAWSTGLTDNEQFF. In DNA, the CDR3 is TGTGCCTGGAGTACTGGGCTGACGGATAATGAGCAGTTCTTC.

The DNA of the CDR3 is TGTGCCAGCAGCCCGGAAGGTAGCCGGCGTGAGCAGTTCTTC. Its translation: CASSPEGSRREQFF. V and J are TRBV5-4 and TRBJ2-1; D gene uncertain. Trimming removed 4 bases at V and 9 bases at J, with 17 bases between. The CDR3 extends over 14 amino acids. CDR1 and CDR2 (germline): SGHNT, YYREEE (reference sequence).